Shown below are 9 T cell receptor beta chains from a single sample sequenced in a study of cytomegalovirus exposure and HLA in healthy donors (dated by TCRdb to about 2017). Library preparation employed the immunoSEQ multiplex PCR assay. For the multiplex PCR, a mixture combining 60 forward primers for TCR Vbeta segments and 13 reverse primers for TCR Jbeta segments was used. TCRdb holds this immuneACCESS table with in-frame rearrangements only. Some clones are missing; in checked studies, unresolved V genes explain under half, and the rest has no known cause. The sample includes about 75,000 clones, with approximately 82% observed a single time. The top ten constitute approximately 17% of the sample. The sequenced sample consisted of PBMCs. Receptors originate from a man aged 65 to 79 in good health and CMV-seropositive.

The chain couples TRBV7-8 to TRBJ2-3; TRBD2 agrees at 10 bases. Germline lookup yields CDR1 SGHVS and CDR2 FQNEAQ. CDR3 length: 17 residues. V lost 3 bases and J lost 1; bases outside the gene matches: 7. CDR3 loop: CASSLERGGARTDTQYF. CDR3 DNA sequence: TGTGCCAGCAGCTTGGAGCGGGGGGGTGCGCGCACAGATACGCAGTATTTT.

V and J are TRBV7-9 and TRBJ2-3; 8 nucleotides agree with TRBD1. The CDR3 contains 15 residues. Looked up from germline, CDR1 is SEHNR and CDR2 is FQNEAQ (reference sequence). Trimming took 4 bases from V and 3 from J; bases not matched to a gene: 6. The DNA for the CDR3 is TGTGCCAGCAGCTCCAGGACAGGGAGGACAGATACGCAGTATTTT. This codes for CASSSRTGRTDTQYF.

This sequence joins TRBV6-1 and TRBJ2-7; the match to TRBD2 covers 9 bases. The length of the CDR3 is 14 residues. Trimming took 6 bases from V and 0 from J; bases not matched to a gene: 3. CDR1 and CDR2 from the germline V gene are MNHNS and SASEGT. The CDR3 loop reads CASSVSGGSYEQYF. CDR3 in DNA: TGTGCCAGCAGCGTTAGCGGGGGCTCCTACGAGCAGTACTTC.

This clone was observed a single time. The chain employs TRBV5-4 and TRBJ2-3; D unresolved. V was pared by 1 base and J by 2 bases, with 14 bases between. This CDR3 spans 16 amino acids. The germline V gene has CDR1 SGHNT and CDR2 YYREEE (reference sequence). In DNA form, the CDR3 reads TGTGCCAGCAGCTTGTTCAAGGAGTCGTCCACAGATACGCAGTATTTT. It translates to CASSLFKESSTDTQYF.

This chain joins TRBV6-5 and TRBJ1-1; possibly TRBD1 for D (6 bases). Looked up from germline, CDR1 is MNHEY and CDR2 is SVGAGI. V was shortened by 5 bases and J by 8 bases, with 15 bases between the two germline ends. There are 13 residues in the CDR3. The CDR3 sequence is CASSSGGAEEAFF. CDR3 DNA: TGTGCCAGCAGTAGCGGGGGGGCAGAGGAAGCTTTCTTT.

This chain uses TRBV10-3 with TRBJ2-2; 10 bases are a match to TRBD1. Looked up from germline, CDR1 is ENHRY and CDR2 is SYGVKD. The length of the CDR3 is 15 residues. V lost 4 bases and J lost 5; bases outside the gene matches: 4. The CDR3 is CAISVRTGGTGELFF. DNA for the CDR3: TGTGCCATCAGTGTCCGGACAGGGGGTACCGGGGAGCTGTTTTTT.

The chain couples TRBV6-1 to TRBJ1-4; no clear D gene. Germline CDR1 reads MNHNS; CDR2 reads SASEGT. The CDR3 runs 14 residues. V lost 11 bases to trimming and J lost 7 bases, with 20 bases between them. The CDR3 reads CASSGGPSGEKLFF. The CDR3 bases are TGTGCCTCTTCCGGTGGCCCCTCGGGTGAAAAACTGTTTTTT.

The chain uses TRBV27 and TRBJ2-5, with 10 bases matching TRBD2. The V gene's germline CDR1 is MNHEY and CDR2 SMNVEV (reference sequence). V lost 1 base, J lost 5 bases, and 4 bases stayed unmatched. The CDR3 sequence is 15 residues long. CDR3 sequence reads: CASSLYLAGAETQYF. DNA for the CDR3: TGTGCCAGCAGTTTATATCTAGCGGGGGCGGAGACCCAGTACTTC.

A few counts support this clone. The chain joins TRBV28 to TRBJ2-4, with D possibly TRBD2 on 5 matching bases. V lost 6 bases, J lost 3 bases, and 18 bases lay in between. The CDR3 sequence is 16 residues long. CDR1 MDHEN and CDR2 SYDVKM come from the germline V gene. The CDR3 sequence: CASSRGGRPDKNIQYF. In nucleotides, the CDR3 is TGTGCCAGCAGCCGCGGAGGACGGCCCGACAAAAACATTCAGTACTTC.